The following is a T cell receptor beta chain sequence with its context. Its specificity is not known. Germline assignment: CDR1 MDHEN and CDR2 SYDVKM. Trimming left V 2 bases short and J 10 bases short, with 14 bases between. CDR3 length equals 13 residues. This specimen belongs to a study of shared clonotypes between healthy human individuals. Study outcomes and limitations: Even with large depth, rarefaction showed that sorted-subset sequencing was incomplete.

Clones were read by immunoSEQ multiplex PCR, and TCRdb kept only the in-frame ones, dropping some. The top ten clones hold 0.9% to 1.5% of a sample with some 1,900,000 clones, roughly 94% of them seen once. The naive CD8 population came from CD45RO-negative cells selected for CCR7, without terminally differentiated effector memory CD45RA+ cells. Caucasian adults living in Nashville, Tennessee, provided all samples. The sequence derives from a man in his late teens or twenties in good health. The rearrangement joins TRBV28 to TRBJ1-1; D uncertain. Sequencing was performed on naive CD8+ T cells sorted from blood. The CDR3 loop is CASSLISGDRAFF. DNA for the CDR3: TGTGCCAGCAGTTTAATCTCGGGCGACCGAGCTTTCTTT.